This TCR beta chain comes out of a study of blood T cell repertoires in COVID-19. In the study overall: T cells, B-cell-depleted T cells, or PBMCs provided the cDNA or gDNA that served as material.

Per germline, CDR1 ENHRY and CDR2 SYGVKD. This CDR3 region has 15 residues. V lost 10 bases and J lost 2, with 19 bases in between. Profiling relied on immunoSEQ multiplex PCR, and the TCRdb table lists in-frame clones only, not all of them. The table lists under 60,000 clones, around 90% of them singletons. The sample comprised peripheral blood. This TCR came from a human donor with acute or convalescent COVID-19. The donor label of this sample is uncertain. The chain recombines TRBV10-3 with TRBJ2-3, with TRBD2 as a possible D gene (6 bases). CDR3 nucleotide sequence: TGTGCCACTTCGGGGGAGTCGGGTGACACAGATACGCAGTATTTT. Translating it yields CATSGESGDTDTQYF.